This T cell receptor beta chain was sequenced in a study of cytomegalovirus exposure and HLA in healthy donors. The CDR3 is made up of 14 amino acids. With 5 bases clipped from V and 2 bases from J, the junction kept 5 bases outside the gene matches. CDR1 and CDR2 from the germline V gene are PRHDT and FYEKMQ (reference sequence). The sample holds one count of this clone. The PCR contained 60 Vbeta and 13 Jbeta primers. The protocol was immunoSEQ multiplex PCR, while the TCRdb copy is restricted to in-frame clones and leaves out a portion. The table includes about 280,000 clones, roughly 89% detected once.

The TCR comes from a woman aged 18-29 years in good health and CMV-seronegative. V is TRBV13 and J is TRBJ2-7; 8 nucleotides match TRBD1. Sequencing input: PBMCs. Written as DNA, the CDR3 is TGTGCCAGCAGCACCGGGACAGGAGCCTACGAGCAGTACTTC. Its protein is CASSTGTGAYEQYF.